These 17 T cell receptor beta chains originate from one sample sequenced in a study of neurological immune-mediated disorders. TCRdb recomputed calls from the 5' RACE reads with MiXCR, one row per CDR3 protein. In the table there are tens of thousands of distinct CDR3 sequences, more than 14% of which are singletons. The specimen was CD4+ T cells from blood. These receptors were obtained from a woman aged 55-75 years with HTLV-1-associated myelopathy (HAM/TSP).

A few counts support this clonotype. The chain carries TRBV4-2 and TRBJ1-2; TRBD1 matches 9 bases. Per germline, CDR1 LGHNA and CDR2 YNFKEQ. CDR3 length: 16 amino acids. J was trimmed by 6 bases and V by 6 bases; bases with no gene match: 14. The CDR3 region is CASRHTSTGGANGYTF. The DNA of the CDR3 is TGTGCCAGCAGGCACACCTCTACAGGGGGCGCCAATGGCTACACCTTC.

This clonotype was counted at least ten times. The CDR3 DNA follows: TGCGCCAGCAGCTTAGCGGGGGGTCTAGCCTACGAGCAGTACTTC. It yields the protein CASSLAGGLAYEQYF. The chain combines TRBV5-1 with TRBJ2-7, with TRBD2 matching 9 bases. The length of the CDR3 is 15 residues. Germline V lookup: CDR1 SGHRS, CDR2 YFSETQ. V lost 2 bases to trimming and J lost 2 bases; unmatched junction nucleotides: 5.

The sample holds many counts of this clonotype. The rearrangement joins TRBV12-3 or TRBV12-4 to TRBJ1-4; D is perhaps TRBD1 (5 bases). V lost 2 bases, J lost 7 bases, and 11 bases lay in between. The CDR3 runs to 14 residues. The CDR3 nucleotides read TGTGCCAGCAGTTTACGCCAGGGTGTTGAAAAACTGTTTTTT. Residues: CASSLRQGVEKLFF.

This clonotype was counted ten times or more. The DNA for the CDR3 is TGCAGTGCCATTGGACAGGGCGAGGTTATTGGCAATCAGCCCCAGCATTTT. This gives the protein CSAIGQGEVIGNQPQHF. The chain joins TRBV20-1 to TRBJ1-5; the match to TRBD1 covers 8 bases. CDR1 is DFQATT and CDR2 is SNEGSKA in the germline V gene (reference sequence). J was trimmed by 2 bases and V by 6 bases; bases with no gene match: 15. CDR3 length: 17 residues.

The rearrangement joins TRBV6-1 to TRBJ2-3; 8 bases line up with TRBD2. J was trimmed by 5 bases and V by 2 bases; bases with no gene match: 6. This CDR3 spans 15 amino acids. Germline CDR1 MNHNS, CDR2 SASEGT. CDR3 nucleotides: TGTGCCAGCAGTGAATCTGGCGGGGGGATAGATACGCAGTATTTT. This gives the protein CASSESGGGIDTQYF.

This clonotype came up many times. The CDR3 spells CSAREGGGGNSPLHF. CDR3 coding DNA: TGCAGTGCTAGAGAGGGGGGAGGGGGTAATTCACCCCTCCACTTT. The chain joins TRBV20-1 to TRBJ1-6; D is perhaps TRBD1 (6 bases). With 0 bases removed from V and 6 bases from J, the gap between germline ends came to 12 bases. Germline V CDR1 and CDR2: DFQATT, SNEGSKA (reference sequence). The CDR3 totals 15 residues.

This clonotype occurred many times. The chain couples TRBV20-1 to TRBJ2-3, with 11 nucleotides matching TRBD2. The CDR3 length is 17 residues. Germline loops: CDR1 DFQATT, CDR2 SNEGSKA (reference sequence). With V trimmed by 2 bases and J by 2 bases, 9 bases remained unmatched. The CDR3 protein is CSARPPSGGRDTDTQYF. CDR3 coding DNA: TGCAGTGCTAGACCGCCTAGCGGGGGGCGAGACACAGATACGCAGTATTTT.

This clonotype was seen at least ten times. The chain employs TRBV19 and TRBJ1-1; tentative D call: TRBD1 (6 bases). Trimming pared 4 bases from V and 10 bases from J, leaving 16 bases between. This CDR3 spans 13 amino acids. Germline V gene lookup returns CDR1 LNHDA and CDR2 SQIVND (reference sequence). The CDR3 sequence: CASSNQGLSGAFF. The CDR3 region has the DNA TGTGCCAGTAGTAATCAGGGGCTATCAGGAGCTTTCTTT.

This clonotype occurred many times. This chain links TRBV18 with TRBJ1-1; 8 bases map to TRBD1. The CDR3 sequence is 16 residues long. Germline V gene lookup returns CDR1 KGHSH and CDR2 LQKENI. J lost 5 bases, V lost 2 bases, and 10 bases had no gene match. The CDR3 nucleotides read TGTGCCAGCTCACCAGGACAGGGCGCTCTGGGGACTGAAGCTTTCTTT. It codes for CASSPGQGALGTEAFF.

This clonotype was found many times. J is TRBJ1-1 and V is TRBV13; 7 bases are shared with TRBD1. CDR3 length: 16 residues. Germline-derived CDR1 and CDR2 are PRHDT and FYEKMQ (reference sequence). With V trimmed by 6 bases and J by 5 bases, 15 bases remained unmatched. Written as DNA, the CDR3 is TGTGCCAGCAGGTTGACAGGGCTAGGTGATGAAACTGAAGCTTTCTTT. This translates into CASRLTGLGDETEAFF.

In its sample, this clonotype is medium-sized. The gene calls are TRBV20-1 and TRBJ1-5; D is undetermined. The CDR3 loop spans 14 amino acids. Per germline, CDR1 DFQATT and CDR2 SNEGSKA (reference sequence). Trimming stripped 6 bases from V and 0 bases from J, with 12 bases between. In nucleotides, the CDR3 is TGCAGTGCCCTGACTGAATATAGCAATCAGCCCCAGCATTTT. It is translated as CSALTEYSNQPQHF.

This clonotype was detected ten times or more. The V and J genes are TRBV20-1 and TRBJ2-1; 7 bases match TRBD2. In germline, CDR1 is DFQATT, CDR2 SNEGSKA (reference sequence). This CDR3 region has 15 residues. The junction had 10 bases not matched to a gene; V was cut back by 6 bases and J by 2 bases. The CDR3 spells CSAAGGLSTYNEQFF. The DNA of the CDR3 is TGCAGTGCCGCCGGGGGGTTATCGACCTACAATGAGCAGTTCTTC.

By frequency in the sample, this clonotype is medium-sized. The chain combines TRBV7-2 with TRBJ1-5; TRBD1 matches 7 bases. V was pared by 1 base and J by 8 bases, with 5 bases of the junction left unmatched. CDR3 length equals 14 residues. Germline V gives CDR1 SGHTA, CDR2 FQGNSA. DNA of the CDR3: TGTGCCAGCAGCTTAGTAGCAGGGGGGGAGCCCCAGCATTTT. Encoded protein: CASSLVAGGEPQHF.

This clonotype occurred many times. The chain couples TRBV11-2 to TRBJ2-3; weak D call: TRBD1 (6 bases). Germline CDR1 reads SGHAT; CDR2 reads FQNNGV. Trimming removed 3 bases at V and 4 bases at J, with 11 bases between. This CDR3 is 14 amino acids long. This CDR3 is CASSLGARADTQYF. In nucleotides, the CDR3 is TGTGCCAGCAGCTTGGGGGCCAGGGCAGATACGCAGTATTTT.

The genes are TRBV12-3 or TRBV12-4 and TRBJ1-2, with 9 bases aligning to TRBD1. V lost 6 bases and J lost 3; bases outside the gene matches: 8. This CDR3 comprises 15 residues. The CDR3 region has the DNA TGTGCCAGCAGCCAAGGGACAGGGTCGGACTATGGCTACACCTTC. Translation: CASSQGTGSDYGYTF.

This clonotype has a count of ten or more. The genes are TRBV7-9 and TRBJ2-3; TRBD2 is a possible D gene (5 bases). Germline assignment: CDR1 SEHNR and CDR2 FQNEAQ (reference sequence). The CDR3 contains 14 residues. The V and J ends lost 6 bases and 2 bases respectively, with 12 bases between them. CDR3 residues: CASRERLNTDTQYF. In DNA form, the CDR3 reads TGTGCCAGCAGGGAGCGGCTTAACACAGATACGCAGTATTTT.

In its sample, this clonotype was seen many times. The V and J genes are TRBV20-1 and TRBJ2-7; D possibly corresponds to TRBD1 (6 bases). CDR3 length equals 15 residues. Germline V gene sequence: CDR1 DFQATT, CDR2 SNEGSKA (reference sequence). The V end lost 1 base, the J end lost 5 bases, and 18 bases lay between the germline ends. As DNA, the CDR3 is TGCAGTGCTAGAGGAGGGGGTCCCCGATTTAACGAGCAGTACTTC. Protein sequence: CSARGGGPRFNEQYF.